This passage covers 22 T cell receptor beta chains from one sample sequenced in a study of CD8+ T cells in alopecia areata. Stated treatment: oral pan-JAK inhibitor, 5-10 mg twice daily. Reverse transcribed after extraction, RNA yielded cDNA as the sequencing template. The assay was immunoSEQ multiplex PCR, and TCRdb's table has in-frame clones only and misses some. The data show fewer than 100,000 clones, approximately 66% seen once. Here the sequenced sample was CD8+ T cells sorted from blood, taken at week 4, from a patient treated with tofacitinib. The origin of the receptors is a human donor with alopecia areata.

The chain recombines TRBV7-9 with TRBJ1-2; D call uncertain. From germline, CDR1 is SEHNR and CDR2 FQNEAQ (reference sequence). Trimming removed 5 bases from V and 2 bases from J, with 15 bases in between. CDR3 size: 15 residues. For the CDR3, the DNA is TGTGCCAGCAGCGACGAGCAGGTTCTAAACTATGGCTACACCTTC. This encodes CASSDEQVLNYGYTF.

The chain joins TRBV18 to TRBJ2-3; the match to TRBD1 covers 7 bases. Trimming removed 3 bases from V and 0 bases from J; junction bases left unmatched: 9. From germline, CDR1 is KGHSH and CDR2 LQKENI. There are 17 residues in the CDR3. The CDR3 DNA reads TGTGCCAGCTCACCTAGCCCGGGACAGATTAGCACAGATACGCAGTATTTT. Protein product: CASSPSPGQISTDTQYF.

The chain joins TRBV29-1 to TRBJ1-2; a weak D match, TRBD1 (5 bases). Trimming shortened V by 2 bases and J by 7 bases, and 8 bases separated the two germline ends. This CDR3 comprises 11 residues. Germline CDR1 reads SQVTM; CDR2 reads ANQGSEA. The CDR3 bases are TGCAGCGTTGAAAAGGGACCTGGCTACACCTTC. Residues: CSVEKGPGYTF. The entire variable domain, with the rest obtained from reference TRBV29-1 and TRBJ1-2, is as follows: SAVISQKPSRDICQRGTSLTIQCQVDSQVTMMFWYRQQPGQSLTLIATANQGSEATYESGFVIDKFPISRPNLTFSTLTVSNMSPEDSSIYLCSVEKGPGYTFGSGTRLTVV.

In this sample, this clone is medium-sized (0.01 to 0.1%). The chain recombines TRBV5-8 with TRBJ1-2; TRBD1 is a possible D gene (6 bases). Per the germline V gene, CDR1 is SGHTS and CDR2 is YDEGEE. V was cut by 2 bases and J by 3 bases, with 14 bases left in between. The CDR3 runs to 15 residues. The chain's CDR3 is CASSFLQGRDYGYTF. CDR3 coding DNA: TGTGCCAGCAGCTTCTTACAGGGAAGGGACTATGGCTACACCTTC.

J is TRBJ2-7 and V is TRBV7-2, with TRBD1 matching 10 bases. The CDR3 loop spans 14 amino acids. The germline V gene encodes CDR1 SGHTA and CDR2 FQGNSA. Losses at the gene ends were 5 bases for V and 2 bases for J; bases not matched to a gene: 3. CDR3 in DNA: TGTGCCAGCAGCCCCGGGACAGGGGCCTACGAGCAGTACTTC. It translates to CASSPGTGAYEQYF.

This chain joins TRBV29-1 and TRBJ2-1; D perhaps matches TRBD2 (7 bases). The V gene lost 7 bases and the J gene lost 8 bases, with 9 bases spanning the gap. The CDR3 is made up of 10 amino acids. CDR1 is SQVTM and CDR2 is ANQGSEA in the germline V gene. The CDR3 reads CSAGGHEQFF. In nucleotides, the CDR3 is TGCAGCGCCGGGGGGCATGAGCAGTTCTTC.

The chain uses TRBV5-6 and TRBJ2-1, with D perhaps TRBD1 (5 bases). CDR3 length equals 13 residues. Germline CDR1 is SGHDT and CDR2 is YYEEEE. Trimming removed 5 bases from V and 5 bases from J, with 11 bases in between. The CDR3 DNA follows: TGTGCCAGCAGACCGGACACGGACAATGAGCAGTTCTTC. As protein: CASRPDTDNEQFF.

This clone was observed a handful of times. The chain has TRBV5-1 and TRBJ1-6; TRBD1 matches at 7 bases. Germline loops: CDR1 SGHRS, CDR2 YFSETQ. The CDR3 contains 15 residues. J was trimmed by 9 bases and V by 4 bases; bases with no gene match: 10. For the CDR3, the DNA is TGCGCCAGCAGCCAAGATGGAGAGGGGGCTTCACCCCTCCACTTT. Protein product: CASSQDGEGASPLHF.

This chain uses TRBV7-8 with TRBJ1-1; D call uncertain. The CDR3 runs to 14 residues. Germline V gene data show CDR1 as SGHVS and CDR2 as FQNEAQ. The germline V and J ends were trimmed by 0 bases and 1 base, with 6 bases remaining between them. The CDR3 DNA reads TGTGCCAGCAGCTTAGCGCAGCAGAACACTGAAGCTTTCTTT. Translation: CASSLAQQNTEAFF.

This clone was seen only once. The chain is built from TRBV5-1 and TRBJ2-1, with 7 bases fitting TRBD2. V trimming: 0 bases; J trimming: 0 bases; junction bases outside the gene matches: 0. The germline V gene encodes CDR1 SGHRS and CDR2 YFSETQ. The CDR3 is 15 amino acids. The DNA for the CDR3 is TGCGCCAGCAGCTTGGGGACTAGCTCCTACAATGAGCAGTTCTTC. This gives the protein CASSLGTSSYNEQFF.

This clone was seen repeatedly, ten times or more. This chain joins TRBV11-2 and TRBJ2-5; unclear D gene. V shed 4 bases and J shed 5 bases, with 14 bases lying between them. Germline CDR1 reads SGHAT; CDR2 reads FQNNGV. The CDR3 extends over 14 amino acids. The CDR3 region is CASSSRPLIETQYF. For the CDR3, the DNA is TGTGCCAGCAGCTCTAGGCCCCTCATTGAGACCCAGTACTTC.

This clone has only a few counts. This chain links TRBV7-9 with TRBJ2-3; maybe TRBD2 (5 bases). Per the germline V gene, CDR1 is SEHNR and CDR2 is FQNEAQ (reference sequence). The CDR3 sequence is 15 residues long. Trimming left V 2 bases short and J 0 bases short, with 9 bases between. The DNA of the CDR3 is TGTGCCAGCAGCTTATCGAGGGAGAGCACAGATACGCAGTATTTT. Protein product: CASSLSRESTDTQYF.

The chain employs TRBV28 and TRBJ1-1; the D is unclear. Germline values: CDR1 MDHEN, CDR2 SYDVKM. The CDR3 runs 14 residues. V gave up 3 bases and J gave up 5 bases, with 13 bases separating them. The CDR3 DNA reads TGTGCCAGCAGTTTCAGGATATCGCGGACTGAAGCTTTCTTT. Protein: CASSFRISRTEAFF. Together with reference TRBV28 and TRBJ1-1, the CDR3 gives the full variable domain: DVKVTQSSRYLVKRTGEKVFLECVQDMDHENMFWYRQDPGLGLRLIYFSYDVKMKEKGDIPEGYSVSREKKERFSLILESASTNQTSMYLCASSFRISRTEAFFGQGTRLTVV.

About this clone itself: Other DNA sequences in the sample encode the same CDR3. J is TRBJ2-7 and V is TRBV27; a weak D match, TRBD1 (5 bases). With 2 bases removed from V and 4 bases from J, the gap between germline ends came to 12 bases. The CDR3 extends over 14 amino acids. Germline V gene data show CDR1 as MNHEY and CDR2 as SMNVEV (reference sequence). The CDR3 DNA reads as TGTGCCAGCAGTTTAATCAGGGCCCCTTACGAGCAGTACTTC. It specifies CASSLIRAPYEQYF.

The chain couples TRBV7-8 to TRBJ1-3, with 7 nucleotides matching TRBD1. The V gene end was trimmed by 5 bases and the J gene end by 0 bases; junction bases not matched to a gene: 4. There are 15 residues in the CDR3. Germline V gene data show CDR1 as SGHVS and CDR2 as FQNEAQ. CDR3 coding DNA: TGTGCCAGCAGCGTTACAGGGGACTCTGGAAACACCATATATTTT. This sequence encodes CASSVTGDSGNTIYF.

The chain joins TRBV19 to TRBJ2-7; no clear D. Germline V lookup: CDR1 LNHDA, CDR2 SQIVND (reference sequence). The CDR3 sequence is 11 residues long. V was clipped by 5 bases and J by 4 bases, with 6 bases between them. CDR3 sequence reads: CASSDSYEQYF. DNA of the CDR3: TGTGCCAGTAGTGACTCTTACGAGCAGTACTTC.

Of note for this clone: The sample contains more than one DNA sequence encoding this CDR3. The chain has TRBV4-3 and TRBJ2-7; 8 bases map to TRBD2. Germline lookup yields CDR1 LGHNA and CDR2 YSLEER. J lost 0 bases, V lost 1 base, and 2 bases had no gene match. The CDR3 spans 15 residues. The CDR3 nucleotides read TGCGCCAGCAGCCAAGGCAGCGGGAGCTCCTACGAGCAGTACTTC. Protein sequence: CASSQGSGSSYEQYF.

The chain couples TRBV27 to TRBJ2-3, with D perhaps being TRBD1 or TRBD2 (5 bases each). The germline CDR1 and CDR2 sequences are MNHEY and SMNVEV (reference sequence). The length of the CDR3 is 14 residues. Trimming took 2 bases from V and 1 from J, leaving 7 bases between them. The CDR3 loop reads CASSLLGGTDTQYF. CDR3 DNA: TGTGCCAGCAGTTTACTGGGGGGCACAGATACGCAGTATTTT.

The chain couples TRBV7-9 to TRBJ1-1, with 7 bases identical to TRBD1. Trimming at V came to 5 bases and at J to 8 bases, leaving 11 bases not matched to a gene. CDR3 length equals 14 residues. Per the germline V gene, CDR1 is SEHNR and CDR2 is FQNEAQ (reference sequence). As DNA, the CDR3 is TGTGCCAGCAGCCTTTGGGACAGCCAGAGGGAAGCTTTCTTT. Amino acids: CASSLWDSQREAFF.

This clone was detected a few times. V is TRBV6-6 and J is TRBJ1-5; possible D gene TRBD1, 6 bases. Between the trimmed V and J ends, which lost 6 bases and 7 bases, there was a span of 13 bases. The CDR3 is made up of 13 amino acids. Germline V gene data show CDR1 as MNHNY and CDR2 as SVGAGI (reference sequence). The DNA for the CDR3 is TGTGCCAGCAGCAGGACAGTCGGGCAGCCCCAGCATTTT. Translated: CASSRTVGQPQHF.

The CDR3 is CASSLADVLLATETQYF. Written as DNA, the CDR3 is TGCGCCAGCAGCTTGGCAGACGTTTTACTAGCAACAGAGACCCAGTACTTC. The chain has TRBV5-1 and TRBJ2-5; maybe TRBD2 (6 bases). The V end was cut by 0 bases, the J end by 4 bases, with 19 bases between. This CDR3 has 17 residues. Germline V lookup: CDR1 SGHRS, CDR2 YFSETQ.

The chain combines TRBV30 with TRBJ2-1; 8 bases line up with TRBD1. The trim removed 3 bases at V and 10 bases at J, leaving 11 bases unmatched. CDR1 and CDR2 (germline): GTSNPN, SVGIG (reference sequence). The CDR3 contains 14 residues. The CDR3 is CAWSWTGQFGEQFF. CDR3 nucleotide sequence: TGTGCCTGGAGCTGGACAGGGCAGTTCGGGGAGCAGTTCTTC.